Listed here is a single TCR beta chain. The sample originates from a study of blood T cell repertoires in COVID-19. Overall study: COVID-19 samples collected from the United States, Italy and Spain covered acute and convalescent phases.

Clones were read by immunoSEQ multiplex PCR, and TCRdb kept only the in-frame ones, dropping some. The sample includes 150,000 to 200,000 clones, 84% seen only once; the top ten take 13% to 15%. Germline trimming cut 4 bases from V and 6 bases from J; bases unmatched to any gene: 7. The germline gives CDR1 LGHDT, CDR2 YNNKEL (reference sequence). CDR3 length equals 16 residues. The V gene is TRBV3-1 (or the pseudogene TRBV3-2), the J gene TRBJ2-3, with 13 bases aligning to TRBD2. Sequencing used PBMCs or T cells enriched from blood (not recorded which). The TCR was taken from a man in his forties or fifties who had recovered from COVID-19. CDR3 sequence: CASSPRTSGGRDTQYF. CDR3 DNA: TGTGCCAGCAGCCCACGGACTAGCGGGGGTAGGGATACGCAGTATTTT.